The 5 T cell receptor beta chains given below trace back to one sample, sequenced in a study of cytotoxic CD8 clonotypes in ibrutinib-treated CLL. The repertoire was sequenced with immunoSEQ multiplex PCR; TCRdb's copy has only in-frame clones and lacks some. The sample holds about 270,000 clones, roughly 76% seen once. The sequencing here drew on PBMCs, taken at disease progression, from a patient treated with ibrutinib. Receptor source: a human donor with chronic lymphocytic leukemia.

This clone was recorded only once. The V gene is TRBV27, the J gene TRBJ2-3; perhaps TRBD2 as D (7 bases). Germline V gene data show CDR1 as MNHEY and CDR2 as SMNVEV (reference sequence). The CDR3 spans 17 residues. V lost 0 bases and J 2 bases, leaving 15 bases between the germline ends. CDR3 loop: CASSLSPRAGATDTQYF. DNA of the CDR3: TGTGCCAGCAGTTTATCCCCCCGGGCGGGGGCCACAGATACGCAGTATTTT.

The V gene is TRBV5-4, the J gene TRBJ1-2, with 8 bases fitting TRBD1. Germline assignment: CDR1 SGHNT and CDR2 YYREEE (reference sequence). The CDR3 totals 13 residues. Trimming took 4 bases from V and 8 from J; bases not matched to a gene: 7. In DNA, the CDR3 is TGTGCCAGCAGCCGCCAGGGGGCGCAGGGCTACACCTTC. Encoded protein: CASSRQGAQGYTF.

This clone was observed a few times. This rearrangement joins TRBV7-8 to TRBJ2-7, with a tentative D call TRBD1 (6 bases). The V gene lost 0 bases and the J gene lost 3 bases, with 12 bases spanning the gap. Germline V gene lookup returns CDR1 SGHVS and CDR2 FQNEAQ. The CDR3 runs 15 residues. CDR3 residues: CASSLAGDTFYEQYF. The CDR3 region has the DNA TGTGCCAGCAGCTTAGCGGGGGACACGTTCTACGAGCAGTACTTC.

The chain uses TRBV5-1 and TRBJ2-3, with 10 bases identical to TRBD1. The ends lost 6 bases at V and 4 bases at J; junction bases unmatched: 11. Germline-derived CDR1 and CDR2 are SGHRS and YFSETQ. This CDR3 has 16 residues. This chain's CDR3 is CASTPQGTGVSDTQYF. CDR3 coding DNA: TGCGCCAGCACCCCCCAGGGGACAGGGGTGTCAGATACGCAGTATTTT.

This clone appeared a few times. The chain carries TRBV5-1 and TRBJ2-7; D possibly corresponds to TRBD2 (5 bases). Germline CDR1 reads SGHRS; CDR2 reads YFSETQ. The CDR3 extends over 15 amino acids. The ends were cut back, 0 bases at V and 3 bases at J, with 13 bases in the middle. The CDR3 here is CASSLEAGWDYEQYF. CDR3 DNA sequence: TGCGCCAGCAGCTTGGAGGCGGGCTGGGACTACGAGCAGTACTTC.